Below, one T cell receptor beta chain is given with its context. This sample was taken from a study of blood T cell repertoires in COVID-19. About the study: COVID-19 samples, acute and convalescent, were from the United States, Italy and Spain.

In the original workflow: Amplification with reference gene primers provided the estimates of nucleated cell counts. The repertoire was sequenced with immunoSEQ multiplex PCR; TCRdb's copy has only in-frame clones and lacks some. The V and J calls and the clone size are those of that table, but D and trimming were determined from the DNA. The repertoire holds over 75,000 clones, with 70% to 90% as singletons. The CDR3 extends over 13 amino acids. Trimming took 5 bases from V and 3 from J; bases not matched to a gene: 4. The material sequenced was peripheral blood. The receptor's source is a human donor with COVID-19, enrolled during active disease. The donor label of this sample is uncertain. This chain connects TRBV12-3 or TRBV12-4 to TRBJ2-7; TRBD1 aligns across 7 bases. The CDR3 region has the DNA TGTGCCAGCAGTCTTGGACAGGTCTACGAGCAGTACTTC. Its protein is CASSLGQVYEQYF.